This entry concerns a single T cell receptor beta chain. The antigen remains undetermined. These data are taken from a study of a mutant IDH1 vaccine in newly diagnosed glioma. Study-wide background: Vaccination started 4-6 weeks after radiotherapy alone, or with temozolomide cycles. Findings and caveats of the study: Roughly 92% of patients showed vaccine-induced immune responses across multiple MHC alleles.

Data came from immunoSEQ multiplex PCR; TCRdb stores just in-frame clones and leaves some out. The sample includes some 63,000 clones, 74% of them seen just once. The length of the CDR3 is 16 residues. V lost 7 bases and J lost 5; bases outside the gene matches: 11. In germline, CDR1 is SNHLY, CDR2 FYNNEI. Time point in this sample: week 35, safety follow-up. One vaccine dose held 300 ug of mutant IDH1 20-mer peptide and came with topical imiquimod. This chain joins TRBV2 and TRBJ2-7, with TRBD2 matching over 13 bases. The receptor comes from a man over 45 with glioma. The sample consisted of PBMCs, taken from a glioma patient whose treatment included an IDH1 peptide vaccine. The CDR3 nucleotides are TGTGCCAGCACCCAAAGGAGGGGACTAGCGGGGAACGAGCAGTACTTC. It is translated as CASTQRRGLAGNEQYF.